The 20 T cell receptor beta chains presented below share a single source sample, sequenced in a study of blood T cell repertoires in COVID-19. Data came from immunoSEQ multiplex PCR; TCRdb stores just in-frame clones and leaves some out. The sample contains about 670,000 clones, around 90% of which appear only once. Source material: peripheral blood. These receptor sequences come from a woman aged 18 to 35 with acute or convalescent COVID-19.

The chain employs TRBV11-2 and TRBJ1-3; 7 bases fit TRBD1. From germline, CDR1 is SGHAT and CDR2 FQNNGV. The CDR3 has 18 amino acids. V dropped 2 bases and J dropped 0; count of bases not matched to a gene: 10. CDR3: CASSLRLGQASSGNTIYF. CDR3 coding DNA: TGTGCCAGCAGCTTACGCTTAGGACAGGCGAGCTCTGGAAACACCATATATTTT.

The genes are TRBV30 and TRBJ1-6; TRBD1 is a possible D gene (5 bases). V gave up 3 bases and J gave up 10 bases, with 13 bases separating them. The V gene's germline CDR1 is GTSNPN and CDR2 SVGIG (reference sequence). This CDR3 comprises 13 residues. CDR3 residues: CAWRRAQGSPLHF. The CDR3 DNA follows: TGTGCCTGGAGAAGGGCCCAGGGCTCACCCCTCCACTTT.

This rearrangement joins TRBV7-6 to TRBJ2-3; the match to TRBD1 covers 8 bases. The V segment lost 4 bases and the J segment 0 bases; nucleotides outside the gene matches: 3. The CDR3 runs to 15 residues. Per germline, CDR1 SGHVS and CDR2 FNYEAQ. CDR3 bases: TGTGCCAGCAGCTCGGGACAGGAAAGCACAGATACGCAGTATTTT. This codes for CASSSGQESTDTQYF.

The J gene is TRBJ2-2, the V gene TRBV9; 9 positions match TRBD1. CDR3 length equals 15 residues. With 4 bases clipped from V and 8 bases from J, the junction kept 9 bases outside the gene matches. CDR1 and CDR2 from the germline V gene are SGDLS and YYNGEE. The CDR3 reads CASSPRTGVGGELFF. The CDR3 coding sequence is TGTGCCAGCAGCCCCCGGACAGGGGTAGGGGGGGAGCTGTTTTTT.

The chain couples TRBV6-1 to TRBJ2-7; D ambiguous. Germline values: CDR1 MNHNS, CDR2 SASEGT. The CDR3 length is 11 residues. Between the trimmed V and J ends, which lost 2 bases and 6 bases, there was a span of 5 bases. CDR3 residues: CASSETGEQYF. CDR3 nucleotides: TGTGCCAGCAGTGAAACCGGCGAGCAGTACTTC.

The J gene is TRBJ1-1, the V gene TRBV5-1; no definite D call. CDR3 size: 14 residues. The germline V gene encodes CDR1 SGHRS and CDR2 YFSETQ. Trimming pared 0 bases from V and 2 bases from J, leaving 8 bases between. The CDR3 region is CASSLGTINTEAFF. In DNA form, the CDR3 reads TGCGCCAGCAGCTTGGGTACAATAAACACTGAAGCTTTCTTT.

The V call is TRBV5-1, the J call TRBJ1-5, with TRBD1 identical over 7 bases. J was trimmed by 2 bases and V by 5 bases; bases with no gene match: 7. Looked up from germline, CDR1 is SGHRS and CDR2 is YFSETQ. The CDR3 runs 15 residues. CDR3 coding DNA: TGCGCCAGCAGACCCACAGGGGACCGCAATCAGCCCCAGCATTTT. Amino acid sequence: CASRPTGDRNQPQHF.

The V and J genes are TRBV9 and TRBJ1-1; D is undetermined. V dropped 4 bases and J dropped 3 bases, with 10 bases sitting between them. The CDR3 covers 13 residues. The V gene's germline CDR1 is SGDLS and CDR2 YYNGEE. CDR3 region: CASSPLADTEAFF. Written as DNA, the CDR3 is TGTGCCAGCAGCCCTCTGGCCGACACTGAAGCTTTCTTT.

CDR3 sequence reads: CAWSVRGVGNSPLHF. The CDR3 DNA reads as TGTGCCTGGAGTGTACGGGGGGTGGGGAATTCACCCCTCCACTTT. The V gene is TRBV30, the J gene TRBJ1-6; D perhaps matches TRBD1 (5 bases). The CDR3 extends over 15 amino acids. Trimming removed 0 bases from V and 7 bases from J, with 13 bases in between. CDR1 GTSNPN and CDR2 SVGIG come from the germline V gene (reference sequence).

Written as DNA, the CDR3 is TGTGCCACCAGTGATTCGATTATAGGGGGTCAGCCCCAGCATTTT. Translating it yields CATSDSIIGGQPQHF. The chain links TRBV24-1 to TRBJ1-5; TRBD1 might be the D (6 bases). This CDR3 region has 15 residues. CDR1 and CDR2 (germline): KGHDR, SFDVKD. Deletions cut 2 bases from V and 6 bases from J, with 13 bases between.

The V gene is TRBV7-9, the J gene TRBJ1-1; TRBD1 matches 7 bases. The CDR3 has 13 residues. The germline CDR1 and CDR2 sequences are SEHNR and FQNEAQ (reference sequence). V lost 5 bases to trimming and J lost 7 bases; unmatched junction nucleotides: 7. CDR3 bases: TGTGCCAGCAGCGCCGACAGGGCGGGTGAAGCTTTCTTT. It encodes CASSADRAGEAFF.

The gene calls are TRBV4-1 and TRBJ1-2, with 9 bases identical to TRBD1. From germline, CDR1 is MGHRA and CDR2 YSYEKL. The CDR3 spans 15 residues. The trim removed 0 bases at V and 4 bases at J, leaving 3 bases unmatched. The CDR3 is CASSQEADRGYGYTF. In DNA, the CDR3 is TGCGCCAGCAGCCAAGAGGCGGACAGGGGCTATGGCTACACCTTC.

This clone occurred a few times. The V gene is TRBV5-8, the J gene TRBJ1-5, with D perhaps matching TRBD1 (5 bases). The CDR3 loop spans 16 amino acids. The germline V gene has CDR1 SGHTS and CDR2 YDEGEE. The ends were cut back, 0 bases at V and 2 bases at J, with 12 bases in the middle. DNA of the CDR3: TGTGCCAGCAGCTTGGCAGTAGGCAGGGGCAATCAGCCCCAGCATTTT. This sequence encodes CASSLAVGRGNQPQHF.

The chain carries TRBV5-1 and TRBJ1-2; no reliable D call. The CDR3 loop spans 13 amino acids. Deletions cut 4 bases from V and 3 bases from J, with 10 bases between. Germline V CDR1 and CDR2: SGHRS, YFSETQ. CDR3 DNA sequence: TGCGCCAGCAGCCTAAAGGCGGACTATGGCTACACCTTC. As protein: CASSLKADYGYTF.

The table lists this clone with a count of one. This chain joins TRBV9 and TRBJ2-3; 8 bases line up with TRBD1. CDR1 is SGDLS and CDR2 is YYNGEE in the germline V gene. The V gene end was trimmed by 4 bases and the J gene end by 2 bases; junction bases not matched to a gene: 18. The CDR3 sequence is 19 residues long. The CDR3 is CASSNPAGGEHTVTDTQYF. The CDR3 nucleotides read TGTGCCAGCAGCAACCCGGCAGGGGGCGAGCACACAGTCACAGATACGCAGTATTTT.

The V and J genes are TRBV6-5 and TRBJ1-3; D ambiguous. CDR1 is MNHEY and CDR2 is SVGAGI in the germline V gene. The CDR3 has 13 residues. V was trimmed by 6 bases and J by 5 bases, leaving 11 bases between them. The CDR3 region is CASSKNTRNTIYF. Here the CDR3 DNA reads TGTGCCAGCAGCAAAAACACCCGAAACACCATATATTTT.

The chain couples TRBV2 to TRBJ1-6; D gene unclear. Germline loops: CDR1 SNHLY, CDR2 FYNNEI. The CDR3 has 11 residues. The V gene lost 8 bases and the J gene lost 15 bases, with 14 bases spanning the gap. The CDR3 sequence: CASLEVTVLHF. The CDR3 bases are TGTGCCAGCCTTGAGGTCACGGTCCTCCACTTT.

The J gene is TRBJ2-7, the V gene TRBV4-1, with D uncertain. Per germline, CDR1 MGHRA and CDR2 YSYEKL. The CDR3 is made up of 14 amino acids. V lost 3 bases and J lost 3, with 12 bases in between. The CDR3 protein is CASSQSQQHYEQYF. CDR3 bases: TGCGCCAGCAGCCAGAGTCAACAGCACTACGAGCAGTACTTC.

The V call is TRBV28, the J call TRBJ2-7; tentative D call: TRBD1 (6 bases). The CDR3 length is 15 residues. CDR1 and CDR2 (germline): MDHEN, SYDVKM. V gave up 3 bases and J gave up 0 bases, with 12 bases separating them. The CDR3 sequence is CASSFQGRGSYEQYF. The CDR3 DNA reads TGTGCCAGCAGTTTCCAGGGCAGGGGCTCCTACGAGCAGTACTTC.

J is TRBJ2-3 and V is TRBV5-1; 9 nucleotides line up with TRBD2. Germline CDR1 is SGHRS and CDR2 is YFSETQ. The V gene end was trimmed by 4 bases and the J gene end by 5 bases; junction bases not matched to a gene: 8. The CDR3 has 15 residues. CDR3 amino acids: CASSPLAGRLDTQYF. CDR3 in DNA: TGCGCCAGCAGCCCCCTAGCGGGGCGGTTAGATACGCAGTATTTT.